This T cell receptor (beta chain) derives from a study of cytomegalovirus exposure and HLA in healthy donors. It was with 60 Vbeta and 13 Jbeta primers that the PCR ran. The repertoire was sequenced with immunoSEQ multiplex PCR; TCRdb's copy has only in-frame clones and lacks some. The table records 150,000 to 200,000 clones, around 83% of them present only once. Germline lookup yields CDR1 SGHAT and CDR2 FQNNGV. J was trimmed by 5 bases and V by 1 base; bases with no gene match: 4. This CDR3 is 14 amino acids long. As concerns this clone: Its cognate antigen is unknown.

Study-level points and caveats: Productive rates of about 87% or about 30% were seen for most TCR beta V segments in an earlier analysis.

Donors in the study were healthy people who gave bone marrow. While unrecorded immune exposures were likely, the donors were nominally healthy when sampled. The chain couples TRBV11-2 to TRBJ2-5, with 7 bases identical to TRBD1. This sequence was found in a man aged 45-60 years in good health and CMV-seronegative. The sample was PBMCs. The CDR3 DNA follows: TGTGCCAGCAGCTTAGGACAGGGTTTGGAGACCCAGTACTTC. It is translated as CASSLGQGLETQYF.